The TCR beta chain described here comes from a study of cytomegalovirus exposure and HLA in healthy donors. General observations from the study: HLA alleles were associated with around 17,000 TCR beta sequences in a later analysis at 0.05 false discovery rate. A later analysis by the authors found several of the most significant clusters apparently linked to common viral pathogens. The study recorded about 160 TCR beta chains that were cytomegalovirus-associated.

Primers: 60 Vbeta forward and 13 Jbeta reverse. Data came from immunoSEQ multiplex PCR; TCRdb stores just in-frame clones and leaves some out. This repertoire includes approximately 50,000 clones. Comment on this clone: Its antigen is as yet unknown.

The CDR3 runs to 15 residues. Trimming stripped 5 bases from V and 5 bases from J, with 18 bases between. Germline V gene sequence: CDR1 MNHNS, CDR2 SASEGT. Source material: PBMCs. The V and J genes are TRBV6-1 and TRBJ2-5, with D tentatively TRBD1 (5 bases). The receptor comes from a male donor in good health and CMV-seronegative. The CDR3 region is CASSTSPGNLETQYF. The CDR3 DNA reads TGTGCCAGCAGTACGTCACCAGGGAATCTGGAGACCCAGTACTTC.